Following are 21 T cell receptor beta chains from one sample sequenced in a study of OX40 agonist ivuxolimab in advanced cancers. Method: immunoSEQ multiplex PCR; TCRdb's copy keeps in-frame clones and lacks some. The data show about 87,000 clones, over 65% seen once. The sequencing used CD4+ or CD8+ T cells sorted from blood, collected in a trial of the OX40 agonist ivuxolimab. The receptors shown here come from an adult with an advanced solid tumor such as melanoma, head and neck, liver or kidney cancer.

J is TRBJ2-2 and V is TRBV19; TRBD1 aligns across 8 bases. The germline gives CDR1 LNHDA, CDR2 SQIVND (reference sequence). The J segment lost 6 bases and the V segment lost 1 base, leaving 1 base of the junction unmatched. This CDR3 comprises 14 residues. The CDR3 sequence: CASSIGQGSGELFF. Here the CDR3 DNA reads TGTGCCAGTAGTATAGGACAGGGGTCCGGGGAGCTGTTTTTT.

J is TRBJ1-5 and V is TRBV7-2, with D possibly being TRBD1 (5 bases). V gave up 1 base and J gave up 2 bases, with 9 bases separating them. CDR1 SGHTA and CDR2 FQGNSA come from the germline V gene. This CDR3 has 15 residues. CDR3 DNA: TGTGCCAGCAGCTTAGTAAGGGGTGGCAATCAGCCCCAGCATTTT. Translation gives CASSLVRGGNQPQHF.

This chain joins TRBV5-4 and TRBJ2-7; 7 positions match TRBD1. The CDR3 sequence is 14 residues long. With V trimmed by 4 bases and J by 0 bases, 4 bases remained unmatched. Per the germline V gene, CDR1 is SGHNT and CDR2 is YYREEE (reference sequence). The DNA for the CDR3 is TGTGCCAGCAGCGGACGGGACAGCTCCTACGAGCAGTACTTC. It yields the protein CASSGRDSSYEQYF.

CDR3 amino acids: CASRGDYNSPLHF. The CDR3 bases are TGTGCCAGTAGGGGGGATTATAATTCACCCCTCCACTTT. The V and J genes are TRBV2 and TRBJ1-6; D possibly corresponds to TRBD1 (6 bases). This CDR3 region has 13 residues. Germline CDR1 reads SNHLY; CDR2 reads FYNNEI. Trimming stripped 9 bases from V and 4 bases from J, with 10 bases between. The entire variable domain, with the rest obtained from reference TRBV2 and TRBJ1-6, is as follows: EPEVTQTPSHQVTQMGQEVILRCVPISNHLYFYWYRQILGQKVEFLVSFYNNEISEKSEIFDDQFSVERPDGSNFTLKIRSTKLEDSAMYFCASRGDYNSPLHFGNGTRLTVT.

The chain is built from TRBV5-1 and TRBJ2-3; D possibly corresponds to TRBD2 (5 bases). CDR3 length: 15 residues. The ends were cut back, 1 base at V and 3 bases at J, with 12 bases in the middle. The germline CDR1 and CDR2 sequences are SGHRS and YFSETQ. CDR3 DNA: TGCGCCAGCAGCTTGCTGGCTAGCTTAACAGATACGCAGTATTTT. It codes for CASSLLASLTDTQYF.

J is TRBJ1-1 and V is TRBV10-3; D is uncertain. Germline CDR1 is ENHRY and CDR2 is SYGVKD. V was shortened by 4 bases and J by 3 bases, with 9 bases between the two germline ends. The length of the CDR3 is 13 residues. The DNA of the CDR3 is TGTGCCATCAGTGGATCCGGCTACACTGAAGCTTTCTTT. Translated: CAISGSGYTEAFF.

The CDR3 is CASSSGGPGRASTREQYF. The CDR3 DNA follows: TGTGCCAGCAGCTCGGGGGGCCCCGGGAGGGCCTCCACCCGCGAGCAGTACTTC. This chain links TRBV5-4 with TRBJ2-7; 8 bases are shared with TRBD2. Germline V lookup: CDR1 SGHNT, CDR2 YYREEE (reference sequence). J was trimmed by 6 bases and V by 3 bases; bases with no gene match: 20. This CDR3 is built from 18 residues.

The gene calls are TRBV7-9 and TRBJ2-7; 7 bases fit TRBD1. Germline loops: CDR1 SEHNR, CDR2 FQNEAQ (reference sequence). Trimming took 5 bases from V and 4 from J; bases not matched to a gene: 14. This CDR3 contains 16 residues. The chain's CDR3 is CASSAHHLTGRYEQYF. Written as DNA, the CDR3 is TGTGCCAGCAGCGCCCACCACCTGACAGGGCGTTACGAGCAGTACTTC.

The V and J genes are TRBV4-2 and TRBJ2-5; TRBD2 matches 12 bases. Germline V gives CDR1 LGHNA, CDR2 YNFKEQ. The CDR3 covers 18 residues. Germline trimming cut 0 bases from V and 2 bases from J; bases unmatched to any gene: 7. The CDR3, as DNA: TGTGCCAGCAGCCAAGACCTAGCGGGGGGGCGAAGACAAGAGACCCAGTACTTC. Its protein is CASSQDLAGGRRQETQYF.

V is TRBV5-1 and J is TRBJ2-5; maybe TRBD2 (6 bases). The CDR3 loop spans 14 amino acids. CDR1 SGHRS and CDR2 YFSETQ come from the germline V gene. The V gene lost 3 bases and the J gene lost 5 bases, with 14 bases spanning the gap. The CDR3 region is CASSWDLGWETQYF. The DNA of the CDR3 is TGCGCCAGCAGCTGGGACTTAGGTTGGGAGACCCAGTACTTC.

V usage is TRBV25-1 and J usage is TRBJ1-6; 7 bases align to TRBD1. CDR3 length: 14 amino acids. CDR1 is MGHDK, CDR2 SYGVNS, per germline. Losses at the gene ends were 6 bases for V and 9 bases for J; bases not matched to a gene: 8. The DNA for the CDR3 is TGTGCCAGCAGGGGACAGCCGGGAGGTTCACCCCTCCACTTT. It yields the protein CASRGQPGGSPLHF.

CDR3: CASSFQGDTEAFF. In DNA form, the CDR3 reads TGTGCCAGCAGCTTTCAGGGGGACACTGAAGCTTTCTTT. J is TRBJ1-1 and V is TRBV6-1, with 7 bases fitting TRBD1. Trimming took 6 bases from V and 3 from J; bases not matched to a gene: 4. In germline, CDR1 is MNHNS, CDR2 SASEGT. The CDR3 is 13 residues long.

The rearrangement links TRBV7-9 to TRBJ2-3; TRBD2 agrees at 7 bases. The trim removed 8 bases at V and 6 bases at J, leaving 2 bases unmatched. CDR3 length equals 11 residues. Germline lookup yields CDR1 SEHNR and CDR2 FQNEAQ (reference sequence). CDR3 in amino acids: CASARGDTQYF. CDR3 DNA sequence: TGTGCCAGCGCGCGGGGGGATACGCAGTATTTT.

This chain links TRBV11-2 with TRBJ1-3; no reliable D call. Trimming left V 5 bases short and J 5 bases short, with 7 bases between. The length of the CDR3 is 12 residues. Germline CDR1 and CDR2: SGHAT and FQNNGV. The CDR3 sequence is CASSIQRNTIYF. CDR3 DNA: TGTGCCAGCAGCATCCAGCGAAACACCATATATTTT.

The rearrangement joins TRBV5-1 to TRBJ2-1; 7 bases agree with TRBD2. V lost 0 bases, J lost 6 bases, and 6 bases stayed unmatched. Germline V gene lookup returns CDR1 SGHRS and CDR2 YFSETQ. The CDR3 spans 15 residues. As DNA, the CDR3 is TGCGCCAGCAGCTTGGAAGCGGGAAACTTCAATGAGCAGTTCTTC. Translating it yields CASSLEAGNFNEQFF.

The rearrangement links TRBV7-6 to TRBJ2-5, with D unclear. CDR3 length: 13 residues. Trimming removed 2 bases at V and 4 bases at J, with 8 bases between. Germline V gives CDR1 SGHVS, CDR2 FNYEAQ. CDR3 in amino acids: CASSLQWGETQYF. CDR3 DNA sequence: TGTGCCAGCAGCTTACAGTGGGGAGAGACCCAGTACTTC. Supplemented by reference TRBV7-6 and TRBJ2-5, the full variable domain reads GAGVSQSPRYKVTKRGQDVALRCDPISGHVSLYWYRQALGQGPEFLTYFNYEAQQDKSGLPNDRFSAERPEGSISTLTIQRTEQRDSAMYRCASSLQWGETQYFGPGTRLLVL.

The V call is TRBV5-4, the J call TRBJ2-3, with a possible D match to TRBD2 (7 bases). This CDR3 is built from 16 residues. Germline V gene sequence: CDR1 SGHNT, CDR2 YYREEE (reference sequence). Between the trimmed V and J ends, which lost 4 bases and 7 bases, there was a span of 22 bases. CDR3 nucleotides: TGTGCCAGCAGCCGGGTGGAGGGGGGGAGGATAAATACGCAGTATTTT. Amino acid sequence: CASSRVEGGRINTQYF.

The table lists this clone with a count of one. The J gene is TRBJ2-5, the V gene TRBV7-2; 11 positions match TRBD2. The germline V gene has CDR1 SGHTA and CDR2 FQGNSA. V trimming: 1 base; J trimming: 2 bases; junction bases outside the gene matches: 6. The CDR3 length is 17 residues. The DNA of the CDR3 is TGTGCCAGCAGCTTAGTTAGCGGGGGGGCCGGGCAAGAGACCCAGTACTTC. Encoded protein: CASSLVSGGAGQETQYF. The variable domain in full, with the rest retrieved from reference TRBV7-2 and TRBJ2-5, is GAGVSQSPSNKVTEKGKDVELRCDPISGHTALYWYRQSLGQGLEFLIYFQGNSAPDKSGLPSDRFSAERTGGSVSTLTIQRTQQEDSAVYLCASSLVSGGAGQETQYFGPGTRLLVL.

This chain links TRBV5-1 with TRBJ2-1; possibly TRBD2 for D (5 bases). Deletions cut 5 bases from V and 5 bases from J, with 17 bases between. CDR1 and CDR2 (germline): SGHRS, YFSETQ. The CDR3 is made up of 15 amino acids. CDR3 sequence: CASSSGIFLDNEQFF. CDR3 coding DNA: TGCGCCAGCAGTTCGGGGATCTTCTTAGACAATGAGCAGTTCTTC.

This chain links TRBV5-6 with TRBJ2-7; possibly TRBD1 for D (5 bases). The CDR3 sequence is 13 residues long. V was clipped by 5 bases and J by 6 bases, with 15 bases between them. From germline, CDR1 is SGHDT and CDR2 YYEEEE. The chain's CDR3 is CASSSLDRGEQYF. For the CDR3, the DNA is TGTGCCAGCAGTTCTCTGGATAGGGGCGAGCAGTACTTC.

The CDR3 DNA sequence: TGTGCCAGCAGTGTCAGCGGCAGCAATCAGCCCCAGCATTTT. Protein sequence: CASSVSGSNQPQHF. The chain couples TRBV25-1 to TRBJ1-5; unclear D gene. CDR1 MGHDK and CDR2 SYGVNS come from the germline V gene. CDR3 length equals 14 residues. Trimming pared 4 bases from V and 1 base from J, leaving 8 bases between.